Listed below are T cell receptor beta chains from one sample, sequenced in a study of post-analysis software for immune sequencing data. Each CDR3 protein gets one entry after TCRdb re-called the PCR reads with MiXCR. Here the sample spans a few hundred thousand distinct CDR3 sequences, 34% being singletons. Sequencing input: blood. The receptors derive from a girl aged 2-17 years with multiple sclerosis. CDR3s leave out the opening cysteine and the closing phenylalanine or tryptophan.

v_call cdr3_aa
TRBV3-1 ASSQEGSLRRNTEAF
TRBV5-6 ASSFGQGGKLSYT
TRBV12-3/TRBV12-4 ASSDRKDYGYT
TRBV2 ASSSARIGSPLH
TRBV20-1 SARADRGRNTEAF
TRBV5-1 ASSWTGRYEDTQY
TRBV11-3 ASSPGTGDKF
TRBV7-9 ASSFSGGPETQY
TRBV6-2/TRBV6-3 ASSYHRGGYNNEQF
TRBV7-8 ASSPGTTTTDTQY
TRBV28 ASSLGAGAIYGYT
TRBV7-9 ASSSYPHARLADYNEQF
TRBV27 ASSLAGGGGETQY
TRBV6-5 ASSSPRSGGGTEAF
TRBV4-1 ASSQEGPPYSTDTQY
TRBV14 ASSQDSPIGETQY
TRBV3-1 ASSQRGADGEQY
TRBV11-1 ASSLAIPSGGVNQETQY
TRBV20-1 SLGQGNSPLH
TRBV2 ASTTYPGEGGELF
TRBV9 ASSEGAAKEQF
TRBV7-6 ASSLGHNSYEQY
TRBV2 ASSDVKGSHTDTQY
TRBV7-9 ASSPPPRMGYEQY
TRBV5-1 ASSITSGDLVFYEQF
TRBV5-1 ASSPSTGANVLT
TRBV5-5 ASSLDPTTNQPQH
TRBV6-5 ASSSWDQETQY
TRBV9 ASSVGGLAGVYEQY
TRBV4-1 ASSRDRRETQY
TRBV11-2 ASSSDPPGSTYEQY
TRBV29-1 SVEDGWNPYVQY
TRBV5-6 ASSEQGGGTEAF
TRBV10-1 ASRGTHGEQF
TRBV20-1 SASQDRETQY
TRBV6-4 ASSASPGRLNNEQF
TRBV7-3 ASSLTSAEETQY
TRBV4-1 ASSQVPWVAGEETQY
TRBV19 ASSPTGGTEAF
TRBV5-1 ASSAYDRAGTGELF
TRBV4-2 ASSQGQRLQPQH
TRBV5-1 ASSYPQGREETQY
TRBV7-2 ASSQDRQDQF